These T cell receptor beta chains were read from a single sample in a study of beta chain features in type 1 diabetes. The data were produced by immunoSEQ multiplex PCR, yet TCRdb's version contains in-frame clones alone and is incomplete. The data contain roughly 330,000 clones, less than 15% of them seen just once; the ten biggest clones take up nearly 0.015%. Sequencing input: naive CD4+ T cells from blood. All receptors come from a woman aged 18-29 years with type 1 diabetes. Each CDR3 is given without its conserved first and last residue. Fields, in order: J gene, V gene, CDR3 protein.

TRBJ2-1 TRBV11-3 ASSVQREVGNEQF
TRBJ2-6 TRBV29-1 SVSPRGRGANVLT
TRBJ2-7 TRBV7-9 ASSSGTSYEQY
TRBJ1-1 TRBV6-5 ASSPPGNTEAF
TRBJ1-1 TRBV5-1 ASSLDRGRGAF
TRBJ2-4 TRBV28 ASSSTGTYAKNIQY
TRBJ2-5 TRBV10-3 AISGQTTGETQY
TRBJ2-1 TRBV7-2 ASSLEGGGTYNEQF
TRBJ2-5 TRBV11-2 ASSLDHTGRQETQY
TRBJ1-1 TRBV20-1 SATGNLRAF
TRBJ2-4 TRBV28 ASSLRRDFSVQY
TRBJ1-5 TRBV4-3 ASSQGGRGNSNQPQH
TRBJ2-3 TRBV5-4 ASSFSSGSTDTQY
TRBJ2-5 TRBV7-3 ASSLTAEETQY
TRBJ1-2 TRBV18 ASSPASGFNYGYT
TRBJ1-1 TRBV19 ASIRSLEAF
TRBJ2-1 TRBV10-3 AIARAGGHNEQF
TRBJ2-1 TRBV5-1 ASSLAAAVNEQF
TRBJ2-2 TRBV7-2 ASSPLFGGGTGELF
TRBJ2-1 TRBV28 ASSPSLASNEQF
TRBJ2-1 TRBV28 ASRGWQDSKQF
TRBJ2-7 TRBV9 ASSVGRGATYEQY
TRBJ2-4 TRBV6-6 ASSYGGTGAFD
TRBJ2-2 TRBV11-2 ASSFMGGETGELF
TRBJ1-1 TRBV29-1 SVEEDGQGAGVNTEAF
TRBJ2-1 TRBV11-3 ASSLGLAGKQF
TRBJ2-3 TRBV11-1 ASSLARGDTQY
TRBJ2-3 TRBV7-9 ASSTLAGERDTQY
TRBJ2-1 TRBV5-1 ASSLAEGSYNEQF
TRBJ2-1 TRBV18 ASSPDRKGNEQF
TRBJ2-1 TRBV5-1 ASSLEPQSLYNEQF
TRBJ2-1 TRBV29-1 SVRGIVRNEQF
TRBJ1-1 TRBV7-9 ASTLVGGEAF
TRBJ2-2 TRBV5-1 ASSLDSGTGELF
TRBJ2-3 TRBV6-6 ASSYSSGGTDTQY
TRBJ2-1 TRBV6-1 ASLAPGLAPGEQF
TRBJ1-4 TRBV15 ATSSPTGGFEKLF
TRBJ1-5 TRBV18 ASSPRALQQGAVPQH
TRBJ2-6 TRBV28 ASSLISGGANVLT
TRBJ2-2 TRBV9 ASSASTGRANTGELF
TRBJ2-7 TRBV30 AWSRGRVTDSSYEQY
TRBJ2-1 TRBV6-6 ASSYQGLGYNEQF
TRBJ2-2 TRBV5-4 ASSLLTGELF
TRBJ1-1 TRBV15 ATSGNRGLGTEAF
TRBJ2-7 TRBV14 ASSQDRLAGSYEQY
TRBJ2-3 TRBV4-3 ASSPRGSNPEFTDTQY
TRBJ2-2 TRBV20-1 SAARTGELF
TRBJ2-7 TRBV11-2 ASSLKRGYEQY
TRBJ2-1 TRBV5-4 ASSLDRGSYNEQF
TRBJ2-1 TRBV5-6 ASSLVASGLSPYNEQF
TRBJ1-2 TRBV10-3 AISAQQGVYGYT
TRBJ2-5 TRBV29-1 SSGVRGLEETQY
TRBJ2-5 TRBV7-9 ASSPAGLETQY